A single sample gave rise to the 4 T cell receptor beta chains below, sequenced in a study of blood T cells in healthy people across ages. Next came a second PCR, run for about 6 to 11 cycles, which used a sample-barcoded 5' primer along with a J-beta primer mix. MiXCR was run by TCRdb on the 5' RACE reads, yielding one entry per CDR3 protein. The repertoire holds approximately 2,000,000 distinct CDR3 sequences, with about two fifths as singletons. Sample: blood. Every receptor here comes from a human donor in good health.

This clonotype has only a few counts. The chain carries TRBV19 and TRBJ1-5; D perhaps matches TRBD1 (5 bases). Germline V gene data show CDR1 as LNHDA and CDR2 as SQIVND (reference sequence). The CDR3 sequence is 13 residues long. The germline V and J ends were trimmed by 4 bases and 7 bases, with 11 bases remaining between them. CDR3 region: CASSTGLRQPQHF. The CDR3 DNA is TGTGCCAGTAGTACAGGGCTAAGGCAGCCCCAGCATTTT.

This chain uses TRBV29-1 with TRBJ1-1, with D unclear. Looked up from germline, CDR1 is SQVTM and CDR2 is ANQGSEA. The V end lost 5 bases, the J end lost 3 bases, and 10 bases lay between the germline ends. The CDR3 is made up of 12 amino acids. The CDR3, as DNA: TGCAGCGTTACCGGACTATACACTGAAGCTTTCTTT. This codes for CSVTGLYTEAFF. The whole variable domain, remainder taken from reference TRBV29-1 and TRBJ1-1, is SAVISQKPSRDICQRGTSLTIQCQVDSQVTMMFWYRQQPGQSLTLIATANQGSEATYESGFVIDKFPISRPNLTFSTLTVSNMSPEDSSIYLCSVTGLYTEAFFGQGTRLTVV.

The chain recombines TRBV12-3 or TRBV12-4 with TRBJ1-4, with D uncertain. This CDR3 spans 14 amino acids. V lost 8 bases and J lost 0, with 10 bases in between. CDR3 in amino acids: CASQESTTNEKLFF. In nucleotides, the CDR3 is TGTGCCAGCCAAGAGTCCACAACTAATGAAAAACTGTTTTTT.

This clonotype has a handful of counts. The chain joins TRBV2 to TRBJ2-7; D might be TRBD1 or TRBD2, each matching 5 bases. The CDR3 is made up of 15 amino acids. V lost 0 bases and J 3 bases, leaving 12 bases between the germline ends. CDR1 and CDR2 (germline): SNHLY, FYNNEI. CDR3 coding DNA: TGTGCCAGCAGTGAAGCCGGGACGGGCTACTACGAGCAGTACTTC. Translation: CASSEAGTGYYEQYF.